Listed here is a single T cell receptor beta chain. The sample belongs to a study of blood T cell repertoires in COVID-19. Study overall: Specimens from acute and convalescent COVID-19 originated in the United States, Italy and Spain. In each case, the material was cDNA or gDNA derived from T cells, B-cell-depleted T cells, or PBMCs.

CDR1 is LNHDA and CDR2 is SQIVND in the germline V gene (reference sequence). J lost 4 bases, V lost 7 bases, and 9 bases had no gene match. CDR3 length: 15 amino acids. Original processing methods: Estimated nucleated cell counts came from reference gene primer amplification. Data came from immunoSEQ multiplex PCR; TCRdb stores just in-frame clones and leaves some out. V and J calls and clone size are those listed in that table; D and trimming were worked out from the DNA. The repertoire has about 250,000 clones, more than 70% of them found once; the top ten carry about 0.99%. The V gene is TRBV19, the J gene TRBJ2-5, with 10 positions matching TRBD2. Sequencing was done on a sample of peripheral blood. The source of this sequence is a woman aged 40 to 55 who had recovered from COVID-19. For the CDR3, the DNA is TGTGCCAGTAATCCAGTAGCGGGAGGAGGAGAGACCCAGTACTTC. Encoded protein: CASNPVAGGGETQYF. Full variable domain (remainder filled in from reference TRBV19 and TRBJ2-5): DGGITQSPKYLFRKEGQNVTLSCEQNLNHDAMYWYRQDPGQGLRLIYYSQIVNDFQKGDIAEGYSVSREKKESFPLTVTSAQKNPTAFYLCASNPVAGGGETQYFGPGTRLLVL.